The 10 T cell receptor beta chains presented below share a single source sample, sequenced in a study of shared clonotypes between healthy human individuals. The assay was immunoSEQ multiplex PCR, and TCRdb's table has in-frame clones only and misses some. The sample records 1,400,000 or so clones, 97% to 99% being singletons. The sequenced sample consisted of naive CD4+ T cells sorted from blood. The subset is: CD45RA+ positively selected. The receptors here all came from a man aged 25 to 40 in good health.

The chain recombines TRBV6-6 with TRBJ1-2, with 7 nucleotides matching TRBD1. There are 15 residues in the CDR3. Germline CDR1 and CDR2: MNHNY and SVGAGI (reference sequence). The junction had 12 bases not matched to a gene; V was cut back by 9 bases and J by 2 bases. This chain's CDR3 is CASSRTGLTNYGYTF. In nucleotides, the CDR3 is TGTGCCAGTTCCCGGACAGGATTAACCAACTATGGCTACACCTTC.

The chain is built from TRBV5-4 and TRBJ2-3; D unresolved. In germline, CDR1 is SGHNT, CDR2 YYREEE (reference sequence). The V gene lost 3 bases and the J gene lost 5 bases, with 7 bases spanning the gap. The CDR3 totals 12 residues. CDR3 sequence reads: CASSSPRDTQYF. In DNA, the CDR3 is TGTGCCAGCAGCTCCCCTCGAGATACGCAGTATTTT.

The chain uses TRBV7-7 and TRBJ2-2; 7 nucleotides agree with TRBD1. After removal of 5 bases from V and 0 bases from J, the junction contained 6 bases not matched to a gene. Germline V gene data show CDR1 as SSHAT and CDR2 as FNYEAQ (reference sequence). The length of the CDR3 is 16 residues. The CDR3: CASSVRDRSNTGELFF. The CDR3 DNA sequence: TGTGCCAGCAGCGTACGGGACAGATCGAACACCGGGGAGCTGTTTTTT.

The V and J genes are TRBV9 and TRBJ2-1; the match to TRBD1 covers 9 bases. The CDR3 consists of 15 residues. Per the germline V gene, CDR1 is SGDLS and CDR2 is YYNGEE. With V trimmed by 0 bases and J by 3 bases, 1 base remained unmatched. The chain's CDR3 is CASSVGDRVYNEQFF. The CDR3, as DNA: TGTGCCAGCAGCGTAGGGGACAGGGTCTACAATGAGCAGTTCTTC.

The chain joins TRBV5-4 to TRBJ1-4, with 11 bases matching TRBD1. Germline V gives CDR1 SGHNT, CDR2 YYREEE (reference sequence). The V and J ends lost 4 bases and 1 base, in that order; junction bases with no gene match: 0. CDR3 size: 15 residues. The CDR3 DNA reads as TGTGCCAGCAGCGGGACAGGGGGAACTAATGAAAAACTGTTTTTT. As protein: CASSGTGGTNEKLFF. The whole variable domain, filled in from reference TRBV5-4 and TRBJ1-4, reads ETGVTQSPTHLIKTRGQQVTLRCSSQSGHNTVSWYQQALGQGPQFIFQYYREEENGRGNFPPRFSGLQFPNYSSELNVNALELDDSALYLCASSGTGGTNEKLFFGSGTQLSVL.

This sequence joins TRBV30 and TRBJ1-4; D perhaps matches TRBD1 (6 bases). The CDR3 is 13 residues long. CDR1 and CDR2 from the germline V gene are GTSNPN and SVGIG (reference sequence). Trimming pared 5 bases from V and 4 bases from J, leaving 11 bases between. CDR3 residues: CAWSTGHNEKLFF. The CDR3, as DNA: TGTGCCTGGTCCACAGGGCATAATGAAAAACTGTTTTTT. Based on the CDR3 plus reference TRBV30 and TRBJ1-4, the full variable domain is SQTIHQWPATLVQPVGSPLSLECTVEGTSNPNLYWYRQAAGRGLQLLFYSVGIGQISSEVPQNLSASRPQDRQFILSSKKLLLSDSGFYLCAWSTGHNEKLFFGSGTQLSVL.

This chain links TRBV15 with TRBJ2-7; D is uncertain. This CDR3 has 14 residues. V was cut by 3 bases and J by 3 bases, with 12 bases left in between. Germline V CDR1 and CDR2: LNHNV, YYDKDF (reference sequence). This CDR3 is CATSSLETFYEQYF. DNA of the CDR3: TGTGCCACCAGCAGCCTAGAGACCTTCTACGAGCAGTACTTC. The whole variable domain, remainder taken from reference TRBV15 and TRBJ2-7, is DAMVIQNPRYQVTQFGKPVTLSCSQTLNHNVMYWYQQKSSQAPKLLFHYYDKDFNNEADTPDNFQSRRPNTSFCFLDIRSPGLGDTAMYLCATSSLETFYEQYFGPGTRLTVT.

This chain connects TRBV5-4 to TRBJ2-3; no clear D. The CDR3 loop spans 12 amino acids. Germline CDR1 is SGHNT and CDR2 is YYREEE (reference sequence). The V gene lost 3 bases and the J gene lost 5 bases, with 7 bases spanning the gap. CDR3 DNA sequence: TGTGCCAGCAGCTCAACGGGAGATACGCAGTATTTT. It is translated as CASSSTGDTQYF.

The V gene is TRBV11-2, the J gene TRBJ2-1; D is possibly TRBD1 or TRBD2 (6 bases each). Germline V lookup: CDR1 SGHAT, CDR2 FQNNGV. Deletions cut 1 base from V and 8 bases from J, with 18 bases between. The CDR3 spans 16 residues. This chain's CDR3 is CASSLAGAQGFHEQFF. For the CDR3, the DNA is TGTGCCAGCAGCTTAGCGGGGGCCCAGGGGTTCCATGAGCAGTTCTTC.

This chain joins TRBV2 and TRBJ2-5, with TRBD1 matching over 10 bases. Per germline, CDR1 SNHLY and CDR2 FYNNEI. Trimming at V came to 7 bases and at J to 3 bases, leaving 8 bases not matched to a gene. The CDR3 contains 15 residues. The CDR3 loop is CASIGDRGREETQYF. DNA of the CDR3: TGTGCCAGCATCGGTGACAGGGGGCGCGAAGAGACCCAGTACTTC.